The 3 T cell receptor beta chains presented below share a single source sample, sequenced in a study of cytomegalovirus exposure and HLA in healthy donors. PCR employed 60 Vbeta and 13 Jbeta primers. Profiling relied on immunoSEQ multiplex PCR, and the TCRdb table lists in-frame clones only, not all of them. Across 150,000 to 200,000 clones, the top ten clones capture roughly 0.83% of the sample. Material for sequencing was PBMCs. The receptors originated from a woman aged 18-35 years in good health and CMV-seropositive.

V is TRBV9 and J is TRBJ1-4; weak D call: TRBD1 (6 bases). Germline V gene sequence: CDR1 SGDLS, CDR2 YYNGEE. The V end was cut by 0 bases, the J end by 8 bases, with 11 bases between. This CDR3 spans 14 amino acids. The CDR3 reads CASSVAQGGEKLFF. The CDR3 DNA sequence: TGTGCCAGCAGCGTAGCACAGGGCGGCGAAAAACTGTTTTTT.

Concerning this clone itself: The same CDR3 is also encoded by other DNA sequences in this sample. The CDR3 DNA is TGTGCCAGCAGCTTAGGGACAGGGCTGTACGAGCAGTACTTC. This translates into CASSLGTGLYEQYF. The gene calls are TRBV5-8 and TRBJ2-7; TRBD1 agrees at 9 bases. CDR3 length: 14 amino acids. Losses at the gene ends were 2 bases for V and 4 bases for J; bases not matched to a gene: 4. The germline CDR1 and CDR2 sequences are SGHTS and YDEGEE.

This sequence joins TRBV11-2 and TRBJ2-7; 9 bases are a match to TRBD1. In germline, CDR1 is SGHAT, CDR2 FQNNGV. Trimming took 5 bases from V and 4 from J; bases not matched to a gene: 18. This CDR3 has 18 residues. The CDR3 sequence: CASSPISRGRGQGYEQYF. CDR3 nucleotide sequence: TGTGCCAGCAGCCCCATTTCGAGGGGACGGGGACAGGGATACGAGCAGTACTTC.